Each of the 15 T cell receptor beta chains below was sequenced from the same sample in a study of shared clonotypes between healthy human individuals. Clones were sequenced by immunoSEQ multiplex PCR, and TCRdb holds only the in-frame ones, with some missing. The table includes some 2.4 million clones, roughly 93% detected once. The sample consisted of naive CD4+ T cells from PBMCs. The subset: CD45RA+ positively selected. The receptor set was obtained from a man younger than 35 in good health. Some clones in this sample may be carry-over from other donors' samples.

V usage is TRBV11-2 and J usage is TRBJ1-1; 10 bases line up with TRBD1. The CDR3 sequence is 15 residues long. V was pared by 5 bases and J by 5 bases, with 8 bases of the junction left unmatched. Germline-derived CDR1 and CDR2 are SGHAT and FQNNGV. The chain's CDR3 is CASSVTTGGYTEAFF. The CDR3 region has the DNA TGTGCCAGCAGCGTAACGACAGGGGGCTATACTGAAGCTTTCTTT.

J is TRBJ1-2 and V is TRBV6-5; TRBD1 matches 10 bases. Germline loops: CDR1 MNHEY, CDR2 SVGAGI. This CDR3 has 15 residues. V trimming: 7 bases; J trimming: 5 bases; junction bases outside the gene matches: 10. The CDR3 region is CASKGQGRLGYGYTF. The CDR3 DNA reads TGTGCCAGCAAGGGACAGGGGCGATTAGGGTATGGCTACACCTTC.

CDR3 DNA sequence: TGCGCCAGCAGCTTGGACACCGGGGTTTCGAGGGGCTACACCTTC. This encodes CASSLDTGVSRGYTF. The chain joins TRBV5-1 to TRBJ1-2; D ambiguous. There are 15 residues in the CDR3. Germline loops: CDR1 SGHRS, CDR2 YFSETQ. V was trimmed by 0 bases and J by 8 bases, leaving 17 bases between them.

J is TRBJ2-7 and V is TRBV5-8; TRBD2 agrees at 12 bases. The CDR3 has 15 residues. Germline values: CDR1 SGHTS, CDR2 YDEGEE. After removal of 2 bases from V and 4 bases from J, the junction contained 4 bases not matched to a gene. The DNA of the CDR3 is TGTGCCAGCAGCTTAGGACTAGCGGGAAAGTACGAGCAGTACTTC. Protein sequence: CASSLGLAGKYEQYF.

This clone was observed once. This chain uses TRBV28 with TRBJ2-3; D is unresolved. V was shortened by 3 bases and J by 2 bases, with 12 bases between the two germline ends. Germline V gene lookup returns CDR1 MDHEN and CDR2 SYDVKM. This CDR3 comprises 15 residues. Here the CDR3 DNA reads TGTGCCAGCAGTTTTTCGGGCGGAGACACAGATACGCAGTATTTT. This encodes CASSFSGGDTDTQYF.

The chain couples TRBV15 to TRBJ1-1; a possible D gene is TRBD1 (5 bases). Germline CDR1 reads LNHNV; CDR2 reads YYDKDF (reference sequence). The CDR3 covers 15 residues. Trimming removed 0 bases from V and 4 bases from J, with 12 bases in between. The CDR3 coding sequence is TGTGCCACCAGCAGAGATTACGGGACTTCCACTGAAGCTTTCTTT. Translating gives CATSRDYGTSTEAFF.

In this sample, this clone turned up once. The V and J genes are TRBV7-9 and TRBJ1-5; 9 bases match TRBD1. CDR1 is SEHNR, CDR2 FQNEAQ, per germline (reference sequence). CDR3 size: 16 residues. With V trimmed by 4 bases and J by 2 bases, 6 bases remained unmatched. The CDR3 nucleotides are TGTGCCAGCAGCTCGGCGGACAGGGGCGGCAATCAGCCCCAGCATTTT. Translation: CASSSADRGGNQPQHF.

The V gene is TRBV21-1, the J gene TRBJ2-7; TRBD1, the table's D call, was not compared with the DNA. TRBV21-1 is a pseudogene segment. The CDR3 contains 16 residues. The CDR3 bases are TGTGCCAGCAGCAAAAAGGACCGACAGAGTTCAGTATGGCAGTACTTC. Its translation is CASSKKDRQSSVWQYF.

In this sample, this clone turned up once. V is TRBV5-6 and J is TRBJ1-1, with D tentatively TRBD1 (6 bases). Trimming removed 0 bases at V and 4 bases at J, with 22 bases between. CDR3 size: 18 residues. The germline V gene encodes CDR1 SGHDT and CDR2 YYEEEE. CDR3 protein: CASSLAGYPTTGSTEAFF. CDR3 nucleotide sequence: TGTGCCAGCAGCTTGGCAGGGTACCCCACCACAGGGAGCACTGAAGCTTTCTTT.

The chain recombines TRBV28 with TRBJ2-5; D tentatively fits TRBD1 or TRBD2 (5 bases each). With 5 bases removed from V and 8 bases from J, the gap between germline ends came to 18 bases. The CDR3 consists of 14 residues. Germline-derived CDR1 and CDR2 are MDHEN and SYDVKM. Here the CDR3 reads CASSPAGTRLTQYF. In nucleotides, the CDR3 is TGTGCCAGCAGTCCCGCCGGGACCCGACTCACCCAGTACTTC.

The chain joins TRBV9 to TRBJ2-3, with 9 bases identical to TRBD2. This CDR3 region has 17 residues. Unmatched junction bases numbered 6, after V lost 1 base and J lost 0 bases. CDR1 SGDLS and CDR2 YYNGEE come from the germline V gene. CDR3 protein: CASSVFAGGPSTDTQYF. In DNA, the CDR3 is TGTGCCAGCAGCGTATTCGCGGGAGGGCCTAGCACAGATACGCAGTATTTT. Based on the CDR3 plus reference TRBV9 and TRBJ2-3, the full variable domain is DSGVTQTPKHLITATGQRVTLRCSPRSGDLSVYWYQQSLDQGLQFLIQYYNGEERAKGNILERFSAQQFPDLHSELNLSSLELGDSALYFCASSVFAGGPSTDTQYFGPGTRLTVL.

The chain is built from TRBV29-1 and TRBJ2-3; 7 nucleotides agree with TRBD2. After removal of 1 base from V and 0 bases from J, the junction contained 4 bases not matched to a gene. Germline V lookup: CDR1 SQVTM, CDR2 ANQGSEA. The CDR3 is 15 residues long. CDR3 bases: TGCAGCGTTGAAGGAGATAGCGGGAGCACAGATACGCAGTATTTT. This codes for CSVEGDSGSTDTQYF.

The chain joins TRBV19 to TRBJ2-3; no definite D call. Germline CDR1 reads LNHDA; CDR2 reads SQIVND (reference sequence). The CDR3 is 19 residues long. V gave up 2 bases and J gave up 0 bases, with 21 bases separating them. The CDR3 protein is CASSIRALLMVASTDTQYF. The CDR3 DNA follows: TGTGCCAGTAGTATAAGGGCCCTACTCATGGTCGCTAGCACAGATACGCAGTATTTT.

In the case of this clone: The identical CDR3 is also encoded by other nucleotide sequences in the sample. V and J are TRBV5-1 and TRBJ1-4; no firm D call. Per the germline V gene, CDR1 is SGHRS and CDR2 is YFSETQ. Trimming took 0 bases from V and 8 from J, leaving 11 bases between them. This CDR3 region has 14 residues. CDR3 DNA sequence: TGCGCCAGCAGCTTGGAAGGGCAGAGGGAAAAACTGTTTTTT. Its protein product is CASSLEGQREKLFF.

This sequence joins TRBV28 and TRBJ2-7; 8 bases fit TRBD1. The CDR3 runs to 15 residues. Germline trimming cut 8 bases from V and 0 bases from J; bases unmatched to any gene: 9. The V gene's germline CDR1 is MDHEN and CDR2 SYDVKM. CDR3 DNA sequence: TGTGCCAGCTTCCAACAGGGGGGCGGCTCCTACGAGCAGTACTTC. It codes for CASFQQGGGSYEQYF.